This is a list of T cell receptor beta chains from one sample in a study of neoadjuvant nivolumab and ipilimumab in lung cancer. Clones were read by immunoSEQ multiplex PCR, and TCRdb kept only the in-frame ones, dropping some. The sample records tens of thousands of clones, about nine tenths being singletons. Sequencing was performed on peripheral blood, taken after neoadjuvant nivolumab, alone or with ipilimumab, at or shortly before surgery. These receptors were obtained from an adult with non-small cell lung cancer. Both conserved end residues are part of each CDR3. The order of the fields is V gene, D gene, J gene, clone size, CDR3 DNA, CDR3 protein. A D gene is named only where the DNA matches it firmly. Expanded clones get a size class; other rows say once, few or many, or leave the size out.

>TRBV6-5|TRBD1|TRBJ1-2|-
TGTGCCAGCAGTCCACCTGGGACAGACTATGGCTACACCTTC
CASSPPGTDYGYTF
>TRBV10-2|-|TRBJ2-1|-
TGCGCCAGCACGCAGGGCCCTGAGCAGTTCTTC
CASTQGPEQFF
>TRBV11-1|TRBD2|TRBJ2-5|-
TGTGCCAGCAGCCCGCGCCTAGCGGGAGGAGAGACCCAGTACTTC
CASSPRLAGGETQYF
>TRBV6-1|-|TRBJ2-3|-
TGTGCCAGCAGTGGCAGCACAGATACGCAGTATTTT
CASSGSTDTQYF
>TRBV7-9|-|TRBJ2-1|-
TGTGCCAGCAGCTTAGGCGGGCGTTATGAGCAGTTCTTC
CASSLGGRYEQFF
>TRBV7-8|TRBD1|TRBJ2-5|-
TGTGCCAGCAGCTTAGGCAGGGGGCTTAGGGAGACCCAGTACTTC
CASSLGRGLRETQYF
>TRBV7-2|TRBD1|TRBJ2-5|-
TGTGCCAGCAGCCCAGACCCCGGGACAGGGGGGAAAGAGACCCAGTACTTC
CASSPDPGTGGKETQYF
>TRBV7-2|-|TRBJ1-2|-
TGTGCCAGCAGCCCCCAAATAGACAGCCACGTTAACTATGGCTACACCTTC
CASSPQIDSHVNYGYTF
>TRBV18|-|TRBJ2-2|-
TGTGCCAGCTCACCACCGGAGGGGGCCGGGGAGCTGTTTTTT
CASSPPEGAGELFF
>TRBV10-1|TRBD1|TRBJ2-7|-
TGCGCCAGCAGTGAAGCCGGGACAGGGTGGGGCGAGCAGTACTTC
CASSEAGTGWGEQYF
>TRBV5-1|-|TRBJ1-3|-
TGCGCCAGCAGCCCTGGACGTCCTGTGGACACCATATATTTT
CASSPGRPVDTIYF
>TRBV5-5|-|TRBJ2-5|once
TGTGCCAGCAGCTTGGGGGGGGCGTTGGGTAGGCGAGAGACCCAGTACTTC
CASSLGGALGRRETQYF
>TRBV9|TRBD2|TRBJ2-3|-
TGTGCCAGCAGCGTAGTCGCTAGCGGGGGAACAGATACGCAGTATTTT
CASSVVASGGTDTQYF